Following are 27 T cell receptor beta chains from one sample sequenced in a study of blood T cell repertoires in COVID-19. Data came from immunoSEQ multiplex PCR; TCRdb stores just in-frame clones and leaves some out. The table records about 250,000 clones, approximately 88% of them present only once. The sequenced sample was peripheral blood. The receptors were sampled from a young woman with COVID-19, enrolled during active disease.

CDR3 loop: CSVMRGDSGNTIYF. In nucleotides, the CDR3 is TGCAGCGTTATGCGGGGGGACTCTGGAAACACCATATATTTT. This chain connects TRBV29-1 to TRBJ1-3; D possibly corresponds to TRBD1 (5 bases). The CDR3 contains 14 residues. The ends were cut back, 5 bases at V and 0 bases at J, with 11 bases in the middle. Looked up from germline, CDR1 is SQVTM and CDR2 is ANQGSEA. The full variable domain, completed using reference TRBV29-1 and TRBJ1-3, is SAVISQKPSRDICQRGTSLTIQCQVDSQVTMMFWYRQQPGQSLTLIATANQGSEATYESGFVIDKFPISRPNLTFSTLTVSNMSPEDSSIYLCSVMRGDSGNTIYFGEGSWLTVV.

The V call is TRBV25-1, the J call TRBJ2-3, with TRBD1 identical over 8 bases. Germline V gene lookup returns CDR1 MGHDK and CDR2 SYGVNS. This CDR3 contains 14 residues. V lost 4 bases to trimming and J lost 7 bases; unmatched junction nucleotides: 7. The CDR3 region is CASSARQGANTQYF. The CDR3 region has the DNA TGTGCCAGCAGTGCCCGGCAGGGGGCGAATACGCAGTATTTT.

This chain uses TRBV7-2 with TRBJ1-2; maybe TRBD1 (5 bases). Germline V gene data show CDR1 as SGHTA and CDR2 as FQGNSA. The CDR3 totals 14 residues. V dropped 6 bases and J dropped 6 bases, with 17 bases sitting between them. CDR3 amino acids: CASSFTSGSNGYTF. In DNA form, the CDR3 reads TGTGCCAGCAGTTTTACCTCAGGGTCTAATGGCTACACCTTC.

The CDR3, as DNA: TGTGCCAGCAGTTTTGATTCGGGGACCCAGTACTTC. Its protein is CASSFDSGTQYF. V is TRBV28 and J is TRBJ2-5; no firm D call. The CDR3 is 12 amino acids. V was shortened by 3 bases and J by 7 bases, with 9 bases between the two germline ends. Germline V CDR1 and CDR2: MDHEN, SYDVKM. Based on the CDR3 plus reference TRBV28 and TRBJ2-5, the full variable domain is DVKVTQSSRYLVKRTGEKVFLECVQDMDHENMFWYRQDPGLGLRLIYFSYDVKMKEKGDIPEGYSVSREKKERFSLILESASTNQTSMYLCASSFDSGTQYFGPGTRLLVL.

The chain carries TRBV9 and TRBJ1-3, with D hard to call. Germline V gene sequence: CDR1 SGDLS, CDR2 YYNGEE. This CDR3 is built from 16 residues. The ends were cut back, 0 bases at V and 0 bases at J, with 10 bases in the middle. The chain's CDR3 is CASSVGGDYSGNTIYF. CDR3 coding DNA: TGTGCCAGCAGCGTAGGTGGAGACTACTCTGGAAACACCATATATTTT.

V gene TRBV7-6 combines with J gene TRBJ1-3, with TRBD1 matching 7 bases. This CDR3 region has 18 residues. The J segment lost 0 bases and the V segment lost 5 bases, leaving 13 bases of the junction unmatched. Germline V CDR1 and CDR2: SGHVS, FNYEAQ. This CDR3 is CASSHGTAIGYSGNTIYF. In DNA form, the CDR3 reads TGTGCCAGCAGCCACGGGACAGCAATAGGTTACTCTGGAAACACCATATATTTT. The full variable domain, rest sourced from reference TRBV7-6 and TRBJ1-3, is GAGVSQSPRYKVTKRGQDVALRCDPISGHVSLYWYRQALGQGPEFLTYFNYEAQQDKSGLPNDRFSAERPEGSISTLTIQRTEQRDSAMYRCASSHGTAIGYSGNTIYFGEGSWLTVV.

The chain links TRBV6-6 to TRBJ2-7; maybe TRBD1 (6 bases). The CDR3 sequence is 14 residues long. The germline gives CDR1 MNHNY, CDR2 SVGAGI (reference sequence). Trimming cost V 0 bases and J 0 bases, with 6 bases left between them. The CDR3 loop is CASSYSDSSYEQYF. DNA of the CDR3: TGTGCCAGCAGTTACTCGGACAGCTCCTACGAGCAGTACTTC.

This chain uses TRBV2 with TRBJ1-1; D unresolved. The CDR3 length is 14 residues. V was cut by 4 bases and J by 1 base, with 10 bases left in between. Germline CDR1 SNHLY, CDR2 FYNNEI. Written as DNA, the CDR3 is TGTGCCAGCAGTGGAGGCAGTCGGAACACTGAAGCTTTCTTT. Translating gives CASSGGSRNTEAFF.

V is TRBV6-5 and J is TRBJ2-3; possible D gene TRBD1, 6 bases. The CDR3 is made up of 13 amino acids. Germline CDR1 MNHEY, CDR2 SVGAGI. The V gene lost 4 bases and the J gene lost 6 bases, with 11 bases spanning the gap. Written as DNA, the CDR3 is TGTGCCAGCAGTTCCTCCAGGGGTGATACGCAGTATTTT. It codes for CASSSSRGDTQYF.

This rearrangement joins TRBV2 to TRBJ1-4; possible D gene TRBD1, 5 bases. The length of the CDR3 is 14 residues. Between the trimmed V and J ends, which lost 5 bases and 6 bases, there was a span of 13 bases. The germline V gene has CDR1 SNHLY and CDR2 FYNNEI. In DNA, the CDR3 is TGTGCCAGCAGTTTGGGACTTACAGATGAAAAACTGTTTTTT. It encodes CASSLGLTDEKLFF.

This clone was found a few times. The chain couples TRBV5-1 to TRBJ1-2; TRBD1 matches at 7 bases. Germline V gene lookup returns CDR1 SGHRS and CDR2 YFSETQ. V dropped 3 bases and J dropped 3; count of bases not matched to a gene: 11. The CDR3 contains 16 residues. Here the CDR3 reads CASSSLMTGLDYGYTF. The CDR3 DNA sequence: TGCGCCAGCAGCTCGCTTATGACAGGGCTGGACTATGGCTACACCTTC.

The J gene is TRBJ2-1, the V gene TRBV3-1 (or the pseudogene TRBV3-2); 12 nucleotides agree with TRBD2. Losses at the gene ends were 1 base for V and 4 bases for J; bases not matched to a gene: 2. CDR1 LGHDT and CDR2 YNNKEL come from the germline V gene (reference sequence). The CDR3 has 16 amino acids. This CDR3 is CASSQATSGRYNEQFF. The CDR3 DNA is TGTGCCAGCAGCCAAGCGACTAGCGGGAGATACAATGAGCAGTTCTTC.

The CDR3 DNA follows: TGCGCCAGCAGCTTTAGCGGGGGCAGCTCCTACGAGCAGTACTTC. This gives the protein CASSFSGGSSYEQYF. V gene TRBV5-1 combines with J gene TRBJ2-7, with 9 bases fitting TRBD2. CDR1 SGHRS and CDR2 YFSETQ come from the germline V gene. This CDR3 spans 15 amino acids. The ends lost 2 bases at V and 0 bases at J; junction bases unmatched: 3.

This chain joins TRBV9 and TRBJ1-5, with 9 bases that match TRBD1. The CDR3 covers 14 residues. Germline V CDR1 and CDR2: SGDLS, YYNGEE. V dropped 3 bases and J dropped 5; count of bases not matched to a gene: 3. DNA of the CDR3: TGTGCCAGCAGCGCGACAGGGGGACATCAGCCCCAGCATTTT. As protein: CASSATGGHQPQHF.

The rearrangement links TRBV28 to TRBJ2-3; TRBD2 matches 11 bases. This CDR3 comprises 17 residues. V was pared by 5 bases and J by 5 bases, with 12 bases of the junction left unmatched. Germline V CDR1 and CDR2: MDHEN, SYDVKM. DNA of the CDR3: TGTGCCAGCAGTCCAGCAGCTAGCGGGGGGCATGTAGATACGCAGTATTTT. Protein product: CASSPAASGGHVDTQYF.

In nucleotides, the CDR3 is TGTGCCAGAAGCACCGAGGGGGTACCGACCGGGGAGCTGTTTTTT. Its translation: CARSTEGVPTGELFF. The chain links TRBV7-5 to TRBJ2-2; TRBD1, the D gene given by the table, was not confirmed from the DNA. TRBV7-5 is listed as a pseudogene. The CDR3 has 15 residues.

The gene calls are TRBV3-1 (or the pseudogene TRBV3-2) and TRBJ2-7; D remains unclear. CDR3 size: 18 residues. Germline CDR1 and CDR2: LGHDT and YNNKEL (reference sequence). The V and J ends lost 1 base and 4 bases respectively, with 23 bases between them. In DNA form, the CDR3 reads TGTGCCAGCAGCCAAGTAGTTCGTCTGCGGAAGGCTTTTTACGAGCAGTACTTC. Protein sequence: CASSQVVRLRKAFYEQYF.

The CDR3 region is CSVETGKTYEQYF. Here the CDR3 DNA reads TGCAGCGTTGAGACAGGGAAAACCTACGAGCAGTACTTC. This chain links TRBV29-1 with TRBJ2-7; 7 positions match TRBD1. Germline loops: CDR1 SQVTM, CDR2 ANQGSEA. The trim removed 3 bases at V and 2 bases at J, leaving 4 bases unmatched. This CDR3 is 13 amino acids long.

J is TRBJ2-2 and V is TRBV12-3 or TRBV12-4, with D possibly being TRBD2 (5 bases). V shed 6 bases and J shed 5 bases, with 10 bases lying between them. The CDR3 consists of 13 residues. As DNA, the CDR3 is TGTGCCAGCAGCCTGAGGGAGACCGGGGAGCTGTTTTTT. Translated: CASSLRETGELFF.

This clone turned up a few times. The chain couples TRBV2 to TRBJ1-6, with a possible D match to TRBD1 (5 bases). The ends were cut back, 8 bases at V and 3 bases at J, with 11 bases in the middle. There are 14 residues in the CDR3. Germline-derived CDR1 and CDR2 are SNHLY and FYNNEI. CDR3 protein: CASRSDSYNSPLHF. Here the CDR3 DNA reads TGTGCCAGCCGGAGTGACAGCTATAATTCACCCCTCCACTTT.

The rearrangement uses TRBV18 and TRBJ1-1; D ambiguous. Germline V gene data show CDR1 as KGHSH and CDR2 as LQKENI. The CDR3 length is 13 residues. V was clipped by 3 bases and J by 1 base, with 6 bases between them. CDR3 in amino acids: CASSPKRNTEAFF. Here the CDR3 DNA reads TGTGCCAGCTCACCTAAGAGGAACACTGAAGCTTTCTTT. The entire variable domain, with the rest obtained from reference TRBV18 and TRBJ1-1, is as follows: NAGVMQNPRHLVRRRGQEARLRCSPMKGHSHVYWYRQLPEEGLKFMVYLQKENIIDESGMPKERFSAEFPKEGPSILRIQQVVRGDSAAYFCASSPKRNTEAFFGQGTRLTVV.

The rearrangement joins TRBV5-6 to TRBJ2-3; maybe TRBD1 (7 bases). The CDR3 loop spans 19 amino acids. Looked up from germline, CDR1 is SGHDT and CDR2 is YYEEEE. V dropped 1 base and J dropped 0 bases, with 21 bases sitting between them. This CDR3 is CASSLLSRPGGISTDTQYF. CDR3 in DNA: TGTGCCAGCAGCTTGCTTTCCCGGCCAGGGGGGATAAGCACAGATACGCAGTATTTT.

The CDR3 DNA follows: TGTGCCAGCAGCAAAAAGCTCGCCCAGGGGGCCTATGGCTACACCTTC. Protein sequence: CASSKKLAQGAYGYTF. The chain links TRBV7-2 to TRBJ1-2, with 8 bases aligning to TRBD1. The CDR3 loop spans 16 amino acids. With V trimmed by 5 bases and J by 4 bases, 12 bases remained unmatched. CDR1 SGHTA and CDR2 FQGNSA come from the germline V gene.

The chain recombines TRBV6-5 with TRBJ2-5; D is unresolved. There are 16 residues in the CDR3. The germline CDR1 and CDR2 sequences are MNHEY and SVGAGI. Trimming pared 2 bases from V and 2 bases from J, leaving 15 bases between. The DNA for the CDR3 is TGTGCCAGCAGTTACGATTGGGCGCATATACAAGAGACCCAGTACTTC. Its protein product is CASSYDWAHIQETQYF.

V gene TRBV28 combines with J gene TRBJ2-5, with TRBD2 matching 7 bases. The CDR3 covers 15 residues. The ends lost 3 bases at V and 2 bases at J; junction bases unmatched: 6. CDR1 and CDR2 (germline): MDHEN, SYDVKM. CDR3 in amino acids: CASSFNRREQETQYF. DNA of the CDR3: TGTGCCAGCAGTTTTAATAGGCGGGAGCAAGAGACCCAGTACTTC. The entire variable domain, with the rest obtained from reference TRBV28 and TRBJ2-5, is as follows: DVKVTQSSRYLVKRTGEKVFLECVQDMDHENMFWYRQDPGLGLRLIYFSYDVKMKEKGDIPEGYSVSREKKERFSLILESASTNQTSMYLCASSFNRREQETQYFGPGTRLLVL.

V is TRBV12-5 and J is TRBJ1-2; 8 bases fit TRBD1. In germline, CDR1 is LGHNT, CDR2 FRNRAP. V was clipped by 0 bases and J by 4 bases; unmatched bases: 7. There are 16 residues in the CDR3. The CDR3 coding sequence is TGTGCTAGTGGTTTGGTCTCAGGGGGCCTACCCTATGGCTACACCTTC. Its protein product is CASGLVSGGLPYGYTF.

In nucleotides, the CDR3 is TGTGCCAGCAGCCCAACTAGGTGGGAGCTGTTTTTT. It specifies CASSPTRWELFF. The rearrangement joins TRBV27 to TRBJ2-2; D is perhaps TRBD2 (5 bases). Germline CDR1 and CDR2: MNHEY and SMNVEV (reference sequence). This CDR3 is 12 amino acids long. Trimming stripped 6 bases from V and 9 bases from J, with 11 bases between.